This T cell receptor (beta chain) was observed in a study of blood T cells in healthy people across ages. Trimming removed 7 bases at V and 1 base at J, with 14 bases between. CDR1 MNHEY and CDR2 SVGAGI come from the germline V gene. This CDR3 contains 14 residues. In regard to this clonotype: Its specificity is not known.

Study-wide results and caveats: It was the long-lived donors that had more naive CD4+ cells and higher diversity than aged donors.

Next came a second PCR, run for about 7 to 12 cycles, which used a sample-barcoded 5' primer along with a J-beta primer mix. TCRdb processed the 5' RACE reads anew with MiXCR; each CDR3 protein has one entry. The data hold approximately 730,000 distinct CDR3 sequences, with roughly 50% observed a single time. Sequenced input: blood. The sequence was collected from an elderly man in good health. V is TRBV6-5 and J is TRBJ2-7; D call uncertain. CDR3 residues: CASTTDGSSYEQYF. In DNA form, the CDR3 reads TGTGCCAGCACCACAGACGGATCTTCCTACGAGCAGTACTTC.